The clone carrying this T cell receptor beta chain was counted ten times or more. No antigen is known for it. The CDR3 totals 14 residues. V shed 4 bases and J 7 bases; nucleotides not matched to a gene: 7. The data were obtained in a study of early T cells in non-severe SARS-CoV-2 infection. Study details: The study sequenced bulk RNA from unsorted whole blood, with chains unpaired.

Whole-study results and caveats: Private and CD4 specificities were missed by VDJdb matching, skewed to anti-spike CD8.

Individual cDNA molecules received unique molecular identifiers. TCRdb passed the 5' RACE reads through MiXCR, listing each CDR3 protein once. The repertoire holds 30,000 to 40,000 distinct CDR3 sequences, roughly 4.5% seen once, with 15% to 20% in the top ten. This clonotype was sampled from an adult who was a healthcare worker with PCR-confirmed SARS-CoV-2 infection or an uninfected control (not recorded which). Sequencing used whole blood. The rearrangement links TRBV12-3 or TRBV12-4 to TRBJ2-1, with TRBD1 matching 7 bases. The CDR3 DNA follows: TGTGCCAGCAGTTCCGACAGGGCTGCAAATGAGCAGTTCTTC. This codes for CASSSDRAANEQFF.